The 22 T cell receptor beta chains below all came from one sample that was sequenced in a study of blood T cell repertoires in COVID-19. TCRdb keeps only in-frame clones here, not all; method: immunoSEQ multiplex PCR. The repertoire has around 300,000 clones, 88% of them found once; the top ten carry about 1.5%. The sequenced material came from peripheral blood. The receptors here all came from a woman aged 25 to 39 with COVID-19, enrolled during active disease.

The rearrangement joins TRBV5-4 to TRBJ1-1; 8 positions agree with TRBD1. The CDR3 length is 14 residues. V gave up 4 bases and J gave up 4 bases; unmatched junction bases: 6. Germline V CDR1 and CDR2: SGHNT, YYREEE (reference sequence). CDR3: CASSPITGGTEAFF. CDR3 DNA: TGTGCCAGCAGCCCCATTACAGGGGGCACTGAAGCTTTCTTT.

The chain couples TRBV6-1 to TRBJ2-1; TRBD2 aligns across 7 bases. The CDR3 extends over 15 amino acids. The germline V gene encodes CDR1 MNHNS and CDR2 SASEGT. V trimming: 1 base; J trimming: 6 bases; junction bases outside the gene matches: 6. The DNA of the CDR3 is TGTGCCAGCAGTGAAGGTTTGAGGGAGGGCAATGAGCAGTTCTTC. Amino acid sequence: CASSEGLREGNEQFF.

The chain links TRBV28 to TRBJ1-1; 7 nucleotides match TRBD1. This CDR3 has 15 residues. In germline, CDR1 is MDHEN, CDR2 SYDVKM. The V and J ends lost 3 bases and 6 bases, in that order; junction bases with no gene match: 10. In DNA form, the CDR3 reads TGTGCCAGCAGTTTTCAGGGGGGAGGTTTCCCTGAAGCTTTCTTT. Translation: CASSFQGGGFPEAFF. The whole variable domain, filled in from reference TRBV28 and TRBJ1-1, reads DVKVTQSSRYLVKRTGEKVFLECVQDMDHENMFWYRQDPGLGLRLIYFSYDVKMKEKGDIPEGYSVSREKKERFSLILESASTNQTSMYLCASSFQGGGFPEAFFGQGTRLTVV.

This chain uses TRBV12-2 with TRBJ1-1; the table's D call, TRBD1, was not checked against the DNA. TRBV12-2 is flagged as a pseudogene. The CDR3 loop spans 14 amino acids. The CDR3 is CASRLQGMNTEAFF. Here the CDR3 DNA reads TGTGCAAGTCGCTTACAGGGGATGAACACTGAAGCTTTCTTT.

The chain links TRBV18 to TRBJ2-2, with 7 positions matching TRBD1. Germline values: CDR1 KGHSH, CDR2 LQKENI. Unmatched junction bases numbered 5, after V lost 3 bases and J lost 7 bases. The CDR3 is 14 residues long. The CDR3 here is CASSPPTGDGELFF. CDR3 in DNA: TGTGCCAGCTCACCGCCTACAGGGGACGGGGAGCTGTTTTTT.

This clone was seen once. This chain uses TRBV11-3 with TRBJ1-1; weak D call: TRBD1 (6 bases). Germline lookup yields CDR1 SGHNT and CDR2 YENEEA. V was cut by 3 bases and J by 4 bases, with 12 bases left in between. This CDR3 region has 14 residues. The CDR3 sequence is CASSLGDISTEAFF. CDR3 DNA sequence: TGTGCCAGCAGCTTGGGGGACATAAGCACTGAAGCTTTCTTT.

This chain connects TRBV27 to TRBJ1-1, with 8 bases identical to TRBD1. This CDR3 contains 14 residues. The V gene end was trimmed by 5 bases and the J gene end by 4 bases; junction bases not matched to a gene: 6. The germline V gene encodes CDR1 MNHEY and CDR2 SMNVEV (reference sequence). CDR3 in amino acids: CASSRTGPGTEAFF. CDR3 in DNA: TGTGCCAGCAGTCGGACAGGGCCGGGCACTGAAGCTTTCTTT.

The chain combines TRBV4-1 with TRBJ2-5; 7 positions agree with TRBD2. Per germline, CDR1 MGHRA and CDR2 YSYEKL. Losses at the gene ends were 2 bases for V and 0 bases for J; bases not matched to a gene: 18. This CDR3 is 20 amino acids long. The DNA of the CDR3 is TGCGCCAGCAGCCAATTTCCTGCGGGGGACCGGGCGACCCACCAAGAGACCCAGTACTTC. It yields the protein CASSQFPAGDRATHQETQYF.

V gene TRBV4-1 combines with J gene TRBJ2-5; the D is unclear. The germline V and J ends were trimmed by 1 base and 0 bases, with 6 bases remaining between them. CDR3 length: 14 amino acids. Germline CDR1 is MGHRA and CDR2 is YSYEKL. The CDR3 spells CASSQGVYQETQYF. CDR3 sequence (DNA): TGCGCCAGCAGCCAAGGTGTCTACCAAGAGACCCAGTACTTC.

V usage is TRBV4-2 and J usage is TRBJ1-2; TRBD1 aligns across 12 bases. Germline V gene data show CDR1 as LGHNA and CDR2 as YNFKEQ. The CDR3 has 15 amino acids. V shed 2 bases and J 8 bases; nucleotides not matched to a gene: 6. The DNA for the CDR3 is TGTGCCAGCAGCCAACCGGGACAGGGGGCGGACGGCTACACCTTC. Amino acids: CASSQPGQGADGYTF.

The V call is TRBV6-5, the J call TRBJ1-2; D may be TRBD1 (6 bases). Germline CDR1 is MNHEY and CDR2 is SVGAGI. Trimming removed 6 bases from V and 8 bases from J, with 13 bases in between. CDR3 size: 12 residues. The CDR3 DNA follows: TGTGCCAGCAGAATGGGGGCGCGAGGCTACACCTTC. This translates into CASRMGARGYTF.

The V call is TRBV3-1 (or the pseudogene TRBV3-2), the J call TRBJ1-4; D unresolved. This CDR3 spans 11 amino acids. The V and J ends lost 9 bases and 11 bases respectively, with 13 bases between them. Looked up from germline, CDR1 is LGHDT and CDR2 is YNNKEL (reference sequence). CDR3 sequence reads: CASMGPNKLFF. CDR3 coding DNA: TGTGCCAGTATGGGCCCTAACAAACTGTTTTTT.

The V and J genes are TRBV5-1 and TRBJ1-1; no firm D call. The CDR3 length is 12 residues. The V and J ends lost 2 bases and 10 bases respectively, with 12 bases between them. Germline lookup yields CDR1 SGHRS and CDR2 YFSETQ. The CDR3 here is CASSLGKEGAFF. The CDR3 DNA is TGCGCCAGCAGCTTAGGGAAAGAGGGAGCTTTCTTT.

This chain links TRBV28 with TRBJ1-4; TRBD1 agrees at 7 bases. Germline loops: CDR1 MDHEN, CDR2 SYDVKM. There are 17 residues in the CDR3. After removal of 5 bases from V and 0 bases from J, the junction contained 9 bases not matched to a gene. This CDR3 reads CASSLDRPRSTNEKLFF. In DNA form, the CDR3 reads TGTGCCAGCAGTCTGGACAGGCCAAGGTCAACTAATGAAAAACTGTTTTTT.

V and J are TRBV11-2 and TRBJ2-2; TRBD2 aligns across 8 bases. CDR3 length: 16 residues. The V segment lost 4 bases and the J segment 4 bases; nucleotides outside the gene matches: 8. The germline V gene encodes CDR1 SGHAT and CDR2 FQNNGV. CDR3 nucleotides: TGTGCCAGCAGCTCACAAGCGGGGGCGGTCACCGGGGAGCTGTTTTTT. It encodes CASSSQAGAVTGELFF.

The chain employs TRBV24-1 and TRBJ1-5, with D perhaps matching TRBD1 (6 bases). The CDR3 sequence is 15 residues long. The ends were cut back, 4 bases at V and 2 bases at J, with 11 bases in the middle. CDR1 is KGHDR and CDR2 is SFDVKD in the germline V gene. CDR3 sequence (DNA): TGTGCCACCAGTGAGAGGGGGTACGGCAATCAGCCCCAGCATTTT. Translated, it gives CATSERGYGNQPQHF.

The V and J genes are TRBV2 and TRBJ1-1; no clear D gene. V was pared by 6 bases and J by 1 base, with 6 bases between. Germline-derived CDR1 and CDR2 are SNHLY and FYNNEI. The CDR3 has 12 amino acids. CDR3 bases: TGTGCCAGCAGAGCGGGGAACACTGAAGCTTTCTTT. It encodes CASRAGNTEAFF.

The rearrangement joins TRBV23-1 to TRBJ1-5; 8 nucleotides match TRBD1. TRBV23-1 is assigned to the ORF class and has an uncertain function. CDR3 length: 15 residues. The junction had 8 bases not matched to a gene; V was cut back by 4 bases and J by 6 bases. The CDR3 reads CASSRTGTGRQPQHF. The DNA of the CDR3 is TGCGCCAGCAGTCGTACCGGGACAGGACGTCAGCCCCAGCATTTT.

V is TRBV6-6 and J is TRBJ1-2; TRBD1 aligns across 8 bases. The V gene end was trimmed by 1 base and the J gene end by 7 bases; junction bases not matched to a gene: 5. Germline CDR1 reads MNHNY; CDR2 reads SVGAGI (reference sequence). The CDR3 has 14 amino acids. The chain's CDR3 is CASSYYQGAGGYTF. DNA for the CDR3: TGTGCCAGCAGTTACTACCAGGGGGCAGGTGGCTACACCTTC.

In its sample, this clone was seen a few times. The chain carries TRBV3-1 (or the pseudogene TRBV3-2) and TRBJ2-7; 8 bases are shared with TRBD2. The germline CDR1 and CDR2 sequences are LGHDT and YNNKEL (reference sequence). J was trimmed by 3 bases and V by 4 bases; bases with no gene match: 8. This CDR3 has 15 amino acids. DNA for the CDR3: TGTGCCAGCAGCCTGGGTTTAGCGGGGCTCTACGAGCAGTACTTC. Encoded protein: CASSLGLAGLYEQYF.

The chain employs TRBV19 and TRBJ2-3; 8 positions agree with TRBD1. CDR3 length equals 15 residues. The germline gives CDR1 LNHDA, CDR2 SQIVND (reference sequence). V lost 1 base and J lost 7; bases outside the gene matches: 7. The CDR3 loop reads CASSIGVRGRNTQYF. CDR3 in DNA: TGTGCCAGTAGTATAGGAGTCAGGGGGCGGAATACGCAGTATTTT.

The CDR3 reads CASSTETEAFF. Here the CDR3 DNA reads TGTGCCAGCAGTACAGAAACTGAAGCTTTCTTT. The rearrangement links TRBV2 to TRBJ1-1, with D uncertain. Germline values: CDR1 SNHLY, CDR2 FYNNEI. V was shortened by 5 bases and J by 5 bases, with 6 bases between the two germline ends. CDR3 length: 11 residues.